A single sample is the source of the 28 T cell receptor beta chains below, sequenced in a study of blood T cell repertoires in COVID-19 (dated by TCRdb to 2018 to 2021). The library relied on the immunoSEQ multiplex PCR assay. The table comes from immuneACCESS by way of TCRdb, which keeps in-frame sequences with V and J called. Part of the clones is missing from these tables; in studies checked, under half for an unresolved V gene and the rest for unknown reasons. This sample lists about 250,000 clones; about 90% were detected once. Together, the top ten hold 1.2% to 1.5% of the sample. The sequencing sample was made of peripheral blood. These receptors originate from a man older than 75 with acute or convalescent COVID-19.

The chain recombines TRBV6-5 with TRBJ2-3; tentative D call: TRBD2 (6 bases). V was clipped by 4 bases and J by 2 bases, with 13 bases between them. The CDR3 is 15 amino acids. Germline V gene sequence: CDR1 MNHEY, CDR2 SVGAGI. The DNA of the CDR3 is TGTGCCAGCAGTTCCGCGGCGGGACTCACAGATACGCAGTATTTT. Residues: CASSSAAGLTDTQYF.

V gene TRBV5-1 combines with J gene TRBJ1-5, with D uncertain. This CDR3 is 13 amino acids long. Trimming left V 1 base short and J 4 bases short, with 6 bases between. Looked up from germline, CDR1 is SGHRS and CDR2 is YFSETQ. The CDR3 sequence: CASSLRGNQPQHF. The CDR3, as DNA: TGCGCCAGCAGCTTGAGAGGGAATCAGCCCCAGCATTTT.

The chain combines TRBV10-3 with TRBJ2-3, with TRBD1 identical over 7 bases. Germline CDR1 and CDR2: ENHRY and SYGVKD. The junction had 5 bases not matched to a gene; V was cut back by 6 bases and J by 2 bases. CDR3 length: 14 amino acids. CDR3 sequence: CAISNGQDTDTQYF. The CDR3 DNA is TGTGCCATCAGCAATGGACAGGACACAGATACGCAGTATTTT.

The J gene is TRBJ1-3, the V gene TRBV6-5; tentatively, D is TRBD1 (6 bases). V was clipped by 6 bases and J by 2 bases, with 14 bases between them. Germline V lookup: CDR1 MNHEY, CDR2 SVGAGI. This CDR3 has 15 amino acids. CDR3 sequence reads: CASSTHGQTGNTIYF. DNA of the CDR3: TGTGCCAGCAGCACTCACGGACAGACTGGAAACACCATATATTTT.

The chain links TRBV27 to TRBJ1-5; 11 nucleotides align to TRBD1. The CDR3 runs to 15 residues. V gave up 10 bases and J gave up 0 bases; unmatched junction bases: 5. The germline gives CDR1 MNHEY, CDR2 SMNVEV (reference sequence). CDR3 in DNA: TGTGCCACCTCGGACAGGGGGCTTAGCAATCAGCCCCAGCATTTT. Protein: CATSDRGLSNQPQHF.

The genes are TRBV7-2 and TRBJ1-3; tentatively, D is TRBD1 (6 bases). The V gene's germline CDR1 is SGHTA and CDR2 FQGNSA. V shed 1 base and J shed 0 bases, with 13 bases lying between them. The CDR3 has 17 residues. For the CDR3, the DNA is TGTGCCAGCAGCTTAGGGGTACAGGGTAGCTCTGGAAACACCATATATTTT. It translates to CASSLGVQGSSGNTIYF.

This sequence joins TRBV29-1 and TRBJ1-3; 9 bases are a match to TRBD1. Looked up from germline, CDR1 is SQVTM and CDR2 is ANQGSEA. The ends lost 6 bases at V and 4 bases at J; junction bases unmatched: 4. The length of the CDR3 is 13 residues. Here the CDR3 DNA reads TGCAGCGTGGGACAGGGTGGGGGAAACACCATATATTTT. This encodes CSVGQGGGNTIYF.

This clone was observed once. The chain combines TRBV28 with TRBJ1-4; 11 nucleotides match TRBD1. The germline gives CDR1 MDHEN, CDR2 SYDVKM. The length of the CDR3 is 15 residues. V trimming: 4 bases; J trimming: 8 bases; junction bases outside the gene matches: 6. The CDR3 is CASSSRTGGREKLFF. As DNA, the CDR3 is TGTGCCAGCAGTTCCCGGACAGGGGGCCGCGAAAAACTGTTTTTT.

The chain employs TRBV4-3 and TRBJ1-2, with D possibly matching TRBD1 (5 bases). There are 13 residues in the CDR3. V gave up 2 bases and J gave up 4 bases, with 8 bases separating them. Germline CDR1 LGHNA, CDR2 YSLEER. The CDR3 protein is CASSQLGLYGYTF. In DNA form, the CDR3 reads TGCGCCAGCAGCCAACTGGGGCTCTATGGCTACACCTTC.

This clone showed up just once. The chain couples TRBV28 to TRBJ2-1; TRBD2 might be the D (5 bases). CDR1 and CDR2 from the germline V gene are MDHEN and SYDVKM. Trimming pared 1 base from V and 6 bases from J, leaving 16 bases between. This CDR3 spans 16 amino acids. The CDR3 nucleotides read TGTGCCAGCAGTTTATTCTACCTCTCAGGAGGCAATGAGCAGTTCTTC. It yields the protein CASSLFYLSGGNEQFF.

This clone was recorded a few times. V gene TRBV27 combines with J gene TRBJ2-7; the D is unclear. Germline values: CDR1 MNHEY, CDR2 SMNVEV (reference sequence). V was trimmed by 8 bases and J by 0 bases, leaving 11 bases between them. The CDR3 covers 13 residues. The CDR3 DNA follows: TGTGCCAGCGGTGGCCGGAGCTCCTACGAGCAGTACTTC. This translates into CASGGRSSYEQYF.

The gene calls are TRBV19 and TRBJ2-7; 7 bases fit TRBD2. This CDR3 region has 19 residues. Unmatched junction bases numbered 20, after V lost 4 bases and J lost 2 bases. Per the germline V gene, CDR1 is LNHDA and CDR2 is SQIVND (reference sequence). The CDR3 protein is CASSSQFSFPAGPAYEQYF. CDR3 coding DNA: TGTGCCAGTAGTAGTCAGTTCAGTTTCCCAGCGGGGCCCGCCTACGAGCAGTACTTC.

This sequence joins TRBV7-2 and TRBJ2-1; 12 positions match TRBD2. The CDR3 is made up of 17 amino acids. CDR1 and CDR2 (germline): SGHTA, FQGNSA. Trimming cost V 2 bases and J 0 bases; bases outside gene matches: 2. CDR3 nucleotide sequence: TGTGCCAGCAGCTTACTAGCGGGGGGGAGCTCCTACAATGAGCAGTTCTTC. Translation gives CASSLLAGGSSYNEQFF.

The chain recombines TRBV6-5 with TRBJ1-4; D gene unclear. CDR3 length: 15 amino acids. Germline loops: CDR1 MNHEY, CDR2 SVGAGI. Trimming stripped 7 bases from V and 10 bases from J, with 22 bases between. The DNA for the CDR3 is TGTGCCAGCAAGTCACGCGCGGAGGCGGATGGAAAACTGTTTTTT. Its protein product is CASKSRAEADGKLFF.

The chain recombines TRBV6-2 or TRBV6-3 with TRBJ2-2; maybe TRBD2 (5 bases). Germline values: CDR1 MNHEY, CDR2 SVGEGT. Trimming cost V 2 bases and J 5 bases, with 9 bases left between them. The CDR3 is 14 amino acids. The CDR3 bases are TGTGCCAGCAGTTACGTTCGAGGGACCGGGGAGCTGTTTTTT. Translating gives CASSYVRGTGELFF.

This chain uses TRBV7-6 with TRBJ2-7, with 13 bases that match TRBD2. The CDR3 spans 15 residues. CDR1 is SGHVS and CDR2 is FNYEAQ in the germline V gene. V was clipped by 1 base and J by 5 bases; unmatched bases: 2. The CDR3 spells CASSLDGLAGDEQYF. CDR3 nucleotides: TGTGCCAGCAGCTTAGACGGACTAGCGGGAGACGAGCAGTACTTC.

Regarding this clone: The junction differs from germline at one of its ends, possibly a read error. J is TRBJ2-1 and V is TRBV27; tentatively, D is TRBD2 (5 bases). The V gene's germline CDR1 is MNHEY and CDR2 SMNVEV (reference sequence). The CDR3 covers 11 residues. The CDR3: CASPFRGRRLF. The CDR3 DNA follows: TGTGCCAGCCCCTTCCGAGGGCGGCGGCTCTTC.

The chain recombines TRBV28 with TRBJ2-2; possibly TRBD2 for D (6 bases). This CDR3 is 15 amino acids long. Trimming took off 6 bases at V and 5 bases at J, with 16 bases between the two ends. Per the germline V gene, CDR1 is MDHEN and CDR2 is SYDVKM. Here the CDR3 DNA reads TGTGCCAGCAGGGGCGGGATAATAAGGACCGGGGAGCTGTTTTTT. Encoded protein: CASRGGIIRTGELFF.

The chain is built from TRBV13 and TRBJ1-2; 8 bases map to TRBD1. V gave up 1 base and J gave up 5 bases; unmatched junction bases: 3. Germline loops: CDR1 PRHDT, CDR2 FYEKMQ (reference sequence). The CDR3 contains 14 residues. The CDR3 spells CASSLAGGGYGYTF. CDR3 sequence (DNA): TGTGCCAGCAGCTTAGCAGGGGGCGGATATGGCTACACCTTC.

DNA of the CDR3: TGTGCCAGCAGTTTGCGGGGAAATCAGCCCCAGCATTTT. Encoded protein: CASSLRGNQPQHF. The chain couples TRBV27 to TRBJ1-5, with no clear D. V shed 3 bases and J shed 4 bases, with 7 bases lying between them. Germline V gene data show CDR1 as MNHEY and CDR2 as SMNVEV (reference sequence). The CDR3 has 13 amino acids.

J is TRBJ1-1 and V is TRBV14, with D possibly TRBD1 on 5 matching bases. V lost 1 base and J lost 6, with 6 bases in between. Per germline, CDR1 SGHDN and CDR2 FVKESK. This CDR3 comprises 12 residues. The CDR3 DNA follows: TGTGCCAGCAGCCAAGCCAGGGCTGAAGCTTTCTTT. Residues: CASSQARAEAFF. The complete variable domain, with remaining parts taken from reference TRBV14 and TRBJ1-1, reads EAGVTQFPSHSVIEKGQTVTLRCDPISGHDNLYWYRRVMGKEIKFLLHFVKESKQDESGMPNNRFLAERTGGTYSTLKVQPAELEDSGVYFCASSQARAEAFFGQGTRLTVV.

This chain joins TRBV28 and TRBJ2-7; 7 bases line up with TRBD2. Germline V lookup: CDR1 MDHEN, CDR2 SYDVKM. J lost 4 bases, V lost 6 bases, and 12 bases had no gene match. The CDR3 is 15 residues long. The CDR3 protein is CASSTTPRGGYEQYF. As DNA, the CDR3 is TGTGCCAGCAGCACTACACCCCGCGGGGGATACGAGCAGTACTTC.

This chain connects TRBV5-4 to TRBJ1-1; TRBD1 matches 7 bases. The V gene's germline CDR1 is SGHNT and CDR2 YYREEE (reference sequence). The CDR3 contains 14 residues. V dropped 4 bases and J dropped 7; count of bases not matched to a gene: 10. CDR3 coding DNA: TGTGCCAGCAGCCTAAACAGACAGGGCAATGAAGCTTTCTTT. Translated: CASSLNRQGNEAFF.

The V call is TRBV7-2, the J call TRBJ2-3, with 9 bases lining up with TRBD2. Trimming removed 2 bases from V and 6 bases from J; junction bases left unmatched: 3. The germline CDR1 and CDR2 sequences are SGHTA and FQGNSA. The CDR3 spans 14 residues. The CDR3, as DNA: TGTGCCAGCAGCTTACAGCGGGGGGAGGATACGCAGTATTTT. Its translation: CASSLQRGEDTQYF.

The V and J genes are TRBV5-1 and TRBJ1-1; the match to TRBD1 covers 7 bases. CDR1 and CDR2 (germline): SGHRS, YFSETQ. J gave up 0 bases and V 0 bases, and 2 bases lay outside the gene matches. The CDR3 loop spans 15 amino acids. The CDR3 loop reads CASSLVGQVNTEAFF. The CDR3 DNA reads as TGCGCCAGCAGCTTGGTTGGACAGGTGAACACTGAAGCTTTCTTT.

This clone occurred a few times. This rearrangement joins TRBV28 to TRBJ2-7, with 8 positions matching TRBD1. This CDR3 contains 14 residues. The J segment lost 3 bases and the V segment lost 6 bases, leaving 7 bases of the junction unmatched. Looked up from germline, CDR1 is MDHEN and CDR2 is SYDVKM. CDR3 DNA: TGTGCCAGCAGCCGGACAGGGAGAATCTACGAGCAGTACTTC. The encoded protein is CASSRTGRIYEQYF. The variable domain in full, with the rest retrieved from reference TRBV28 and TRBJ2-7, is DVKVTQSSRYLVKRTGEKVFLECVQDMDHENMFWYRQDPGLGLRLIYFSYDVKMKEKGDIPEGYSVSREKKERFSLILESASTNQTSMYLCASSRTGRIYEQYFGPGTRLTVT.

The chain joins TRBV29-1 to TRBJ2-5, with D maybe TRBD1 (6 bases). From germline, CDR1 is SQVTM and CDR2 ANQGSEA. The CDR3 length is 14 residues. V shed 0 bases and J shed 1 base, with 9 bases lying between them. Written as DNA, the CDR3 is TGCAGCGTTGAAGAACAGGGCCTCCAAGAGACCCAGTACTTC. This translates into CSVEEQGLQETQYF.

This CDR3 is CASSSRQGADTQYF. For the CDR3, the DNA is TGTGCCAGCAGCTCACGACAGGGTGCAGATACGCAGTATTTT. This chain uses TRBV11-3 with TRBJ2-3; 7 nucleotides align to TRBD1. This CDR3 has 14 residues. The V and J ends lost 4 bases and 4 bases, in that order; junction bases with no gene match: 5. Per germline, CDR1 SGHNT and CDR2 YENEEA.